A selection of T cell receptor beta chains follows, all from one sample in a study of cytomegalovirus exposure and HLA in healthy donors. TCRdb keeps only in-frame clones here, not all; method: immunoSEQ multiplex PCR. The data show 100,000 to 150,000 clones, with 80% seen just once and 1.2% held by the top ten. The sequencing input was PBMCs. The receptors stem from a female donor in good health and CMV-seronegative. The CDR3 runs from the conserved cysteine through the conserved F or W. The order of the fields is J gene, V gene, clone size, D gene, CDR3 DNA, CDR3 protein. A D gene is named only where the DNA matches it firmly. Size is omitted from some rows. Given values are once, few, many or a class for expanded clones.

j_call: TRBJ1-2; v_call: TRBV7-3; clone_size: few; d_call: TRBD1; cdr3_nt: TGTGCCAGCAGCCCCGGACAGGGTCCCCACTATGGCTACACCTTC; cdr3_aa: CASSPGQGPHYGYTF
j_call: TRBJ2-2; v_call: TRBV4-1; clone_size: -; d_call: TRBD1; cdr3_nt: TGCGCCAGCAGCCATTCCGCCAGGGGGATGGCCGGGGAGCTGTTTTTT; cdr3_aa: CASSHSARGMAGELFF
j_call: TRBJ1-2; v_call: TRBV6-1; clone_size: -; d_call: -; cdr3_nt: TGTGCCAGCAGTGAAACGGGGATACGTGGCTACACCTTC; cdr3_aa: CASSETGIRGYTF
j_call: TRBJ2-7; v_call: TRBV6-6; clone_size: -; d_call: TRBD2; cdr3_nt: TGTGCCAGCAGTAACCTCTGGTCTAGCGGTTCCTACGAGCAGTACTTC; cdr3_aa: CASSNLWSSGSYEQYF
j_call: TRBJ2-1; v_call: TRBV9; clone_size: -; d_call: TRBD2; cdr3_nt: TGTGCCAGCAGCGTAAAGGGCGGGGGGAACTACAATGAGCAGTTCTTC; cdr3_aa: CASSVKGGGNYNEQFF
j_call: TRBJ1-1; v_call: TRBV5-1; clone_size: -; d_call: TRBD1; cdr3_nt: TGCGCCAGCAGCTGGACAGGGGATGATACTGAAGCTTTCTTT; cdr3_aa: CASSWTGDDTEAFF
j_call: TRBJ2-1; v_call: TRBV18; clone_size: -; d_call: -; cdr3_nt: TGTGCCAGCTCAATCGGACAGAACAATGAGCAGTTCTTC; cdr3_aa: CASSIGQNNEQFF
j_call: TRBJ2-6; v_call: TRBV5-1; clone_size: -; d_call: TRBD1; cdr3_nt: TGCGCCAGCAGTCGCGGGACAGGCTCCTCTGGGGCCAACGTCCTGACTTTC; cdr3_aa: CASSRGTGSSGANVLTF
j_call: TRBJ2-1; v_call: TRBV28; clone_size: -; d_call: TRBD2; cdr3_nt: TGTGCCAGCAGTGTGACTAGCGGGGGTAACAATGAGCAGTTCTTC; cdr3_aa: CASSVTSGGNNEQFF
j_call: TRBJ2-1; v_call: TRBV30; clone_size: -; d_call: -; cdr3_nt: TGTGCCTGGAGTTCAGGCCAACATCACTACAATGAGCAGTTCTTC; cdr3_aa: CAWSSGQHHYNEQFF
j_call: TRBJ2-5; v_call: TRBV7-8; clone_size: -; d_call: -; cdr3_nt: TGTGCCAGCAGCTTAGGTCGCACTACGTGGGTGAACTTC; cdr3_aa: CASSLGRTTWVNF
j_call: TRBJ2-7; v_call: TRBV11-2; clone_size: -; d_call: -; cdr3_nt: TGTGCCAGCAGCTCCCGGCGACAGGGTACTAGCGGCTACTCCTACGAGCAGTACTTC; cdr3_aa: CASSSRRQGTSGYSYEQYF
j_call: TRBJ2-2; v_call: TRBV18; clone_size: -; d_call: -; cdr3_nt: TGTGCCAGCTCACCACAGAGGGAGATCGGGGAGCTGTTTTTT; cdr3_aa: CASSPQREIGELFF
j_call: TRBJ1-2; v_call: TRBV9; clone_size: -; d_call: -; cdr3_nt: TGTGCCAGCACCGTTCAAGACAGCCCCTATGGCTACACCTTC; cdr3_aa: CASTVQDSPYGYTF
j_call: TRBJ2-2; v_call: TRBV7-3; clone_size: -; d_call: -; cdr3_nt: TGTGCCAGATCGGGGGTGAACACCGGGGAGCTGTTTTTT; cdr3_aa: CARSGVNTGELFF
j_call: TRBJ2-7; v_call: TRBV5-6; clone_size: -; d_call: TRBD1; cdr3_nt: TGTGCCAGCAGACCGGGACAGGCCTACGAGCAGTACTTC; cdr3_aa: CASRPGQAYEQYF
j_call: TRBJ2-1; v_call: TRBV28; clone_size: -; d_call: TRBD2; cdr3_nt: TGTGCCAGCAGGGGGGGAGGGCGGGGCAATGAGCAGTTCTTC; cdr3_aa: CASRGGGRGNEQFF
j_call: TRBJ2-6; v_call: TRBV7-3; clone_size: few; d_call: TRBD1; cdr3_nt: TGTGCCAGCAGCGCAGGGGGCTCTGGGGCCAACGTCCTGACTTTC; cdr3_aa: CASSAGGSGANVLTF
j_call: TRBJ2-3; v_call: TRBV7-9; clone_size: -; d_call: TRBD2; cdr3_nt: TGTGCCAGCAGCTTGTCCTTGGGGGGGGATACGCAGTATTTT; cdr3_aa: CASSLSLGGDTQYF
j_call: TRBJ2-1; v_call: TRBV19; clone_size: -; d_call: TRBD2; cdr3_nt: TGTGCCAGTAGTTTTCGGACTAGCGGGAGATCCTACAATGAGCAGTTCTTC; cdr3_aa: CASSFRTSGRSYNEQFF
j_call: TRBJ1-4; v_call: TRBV9; clone_size: -; d_call: TRBD1; cdr3_nt: TGTGCCAGCAGCGTAGGGGTGACAGGGGGCTTGGCTAATGAAAAACTGTTTTTT; cdr3_aa: CASSVGVTGGLANEKLFF
j_call: TRBJ1-2; v_call: TRBV5-4; clone_size: -; d_call: -; cdr3_nt: TGTGCCAGCAGCTTGGCACAGACGATTAACTATGGCTACACCTTC; cdr3_aa: CASSLAQTINYGYTF
j_call: TRBJ2-3; v_call: TRBV7-2; clone_size: once; d_call: -; cdr3_nt: TGTGCCAGCAGTCTCCGCAGGGGCACAGATACGCAGTATTTT; cdr3_aa: CASSLRRGTDTQYF
j_call: TRBJ2-6; v_call: TRBV4-1; clone_size: -; d_call: TRBD2; cdr3_nt: TGCGCCAGCAGCCGAGTGACTAGCGGGAGTCCTGGGGCCAACGTCCTGACTTTC; cdr3_aa: CASSRVTSGSPGANVLTF
j_call: TRBJ1-5; v_call: TRBV30; clone_size: -; d_call: -; cdr3_nt: TGTGCCTGGAACAGAGATAGCAATCAGCCCCAGCATTTT; cdr3_aa: CAWNRDSNQPQHF
j_call: TRBJ1-6; v_call: TRBV5-1; clone_size: once; d_call: -; cdr3_nt: TGCGCCAGCAGCTTGGAATGGAGGAAGGATTATTCACCCCTCCACTTT; cdr3_aa: CASSLEWRKDYSPLHF